Sequencing of this T cell receptor (beta chain) was carried out in a study of T cells expressing NK-cell markers. Study observations and caveats: In about six donors, dominant NKG2C+ clonotypes were roughly 1.0-8% of CD8+ T cells.

The CDR3 runs 14 residues. The germline gives CDR1 SGHKS, CDR2 YYEKEE (reference sequence). Details on this clonotype: Its cognate antigen is unknown.

TCRdb reanalyzed the 5' RACE reads and collapses them to one entry per CDR3 protein, without DNA. Its table lists hundreds of thousands of distinct CDR3 sequences. This TCR derives from a man aged 18 to 69 in good health. The rearrangement links TRBV5-5 to TRBJ1-3; no DNA is available, so the TRBD1 call from TCRdb remains unchecked. Sequenced input: blood T cells: a sorted CD56 or NKG2C T cell subset, CD4+ or CD8+ T cells, or bulk PBMC T cells (not recorded which). CDR3 region: CASSFTGVGNTIYF.